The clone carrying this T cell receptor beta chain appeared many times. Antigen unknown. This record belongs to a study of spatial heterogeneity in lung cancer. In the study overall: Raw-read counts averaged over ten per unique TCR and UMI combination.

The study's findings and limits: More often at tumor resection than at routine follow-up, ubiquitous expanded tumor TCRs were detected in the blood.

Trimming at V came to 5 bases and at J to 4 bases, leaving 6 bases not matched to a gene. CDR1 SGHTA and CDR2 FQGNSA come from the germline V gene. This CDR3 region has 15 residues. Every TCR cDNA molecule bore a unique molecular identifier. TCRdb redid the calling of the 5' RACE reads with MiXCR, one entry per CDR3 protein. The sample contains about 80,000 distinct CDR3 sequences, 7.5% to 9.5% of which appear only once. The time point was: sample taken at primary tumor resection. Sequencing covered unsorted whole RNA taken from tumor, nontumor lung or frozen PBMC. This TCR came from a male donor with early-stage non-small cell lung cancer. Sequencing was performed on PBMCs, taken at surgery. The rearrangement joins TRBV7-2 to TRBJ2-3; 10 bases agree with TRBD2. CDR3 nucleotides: TGTGCCAGCAGCAGAGCGGGAGGGCTTGCAGATACGCAGTATTTT. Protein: CASSRAGGLADTQYF.